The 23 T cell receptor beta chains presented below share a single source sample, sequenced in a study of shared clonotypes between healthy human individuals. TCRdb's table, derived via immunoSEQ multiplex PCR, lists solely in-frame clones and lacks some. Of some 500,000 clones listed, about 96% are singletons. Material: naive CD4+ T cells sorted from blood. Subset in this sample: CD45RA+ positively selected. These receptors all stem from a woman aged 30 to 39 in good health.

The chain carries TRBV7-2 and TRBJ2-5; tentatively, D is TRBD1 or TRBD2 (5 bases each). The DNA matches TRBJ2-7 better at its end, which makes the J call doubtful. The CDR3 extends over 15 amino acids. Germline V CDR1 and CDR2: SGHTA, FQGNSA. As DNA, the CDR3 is TGTGCCAGCAGCTTCCGGGGACCGACGTCCTACGAGCAGTACTTC. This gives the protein CASSFRGPTSYEQYF.

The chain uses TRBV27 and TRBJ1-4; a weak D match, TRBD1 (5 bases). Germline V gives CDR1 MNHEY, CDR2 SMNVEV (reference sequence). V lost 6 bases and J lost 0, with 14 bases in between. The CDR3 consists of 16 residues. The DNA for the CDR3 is TGTGCCAGCAGACTAACAGGCTGGTCAACTAATGAAAAACTGTTTTTT. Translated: CASRLTGWSTNEKLFF.

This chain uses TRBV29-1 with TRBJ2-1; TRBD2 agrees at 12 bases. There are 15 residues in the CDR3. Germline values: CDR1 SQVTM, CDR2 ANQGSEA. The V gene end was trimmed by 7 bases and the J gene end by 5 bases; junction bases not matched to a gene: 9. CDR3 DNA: TGCAGCGCCGGGCGACTAGCGGGAGCGCACAATGAGCAGTTCTTC. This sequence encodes CSAGRLAGAHNEQFF.

The CDR3 protein is CASSGRGRNTIYF. The CDR3 DNA reads TGTGCCAGCAGCGGACGGGGGAGAAACACCATATATTTT. V is TRBV5-6 and J is TRBJ1-3; D perhaps matches TRBD1 (5 bases). Germline CDR1 is SGHDT and CDR2 is YYEEEE. The CDR3 consists of 13 residues. Trimming pared 4 bases from V and 5 bases from J, leaving 10 bases between.

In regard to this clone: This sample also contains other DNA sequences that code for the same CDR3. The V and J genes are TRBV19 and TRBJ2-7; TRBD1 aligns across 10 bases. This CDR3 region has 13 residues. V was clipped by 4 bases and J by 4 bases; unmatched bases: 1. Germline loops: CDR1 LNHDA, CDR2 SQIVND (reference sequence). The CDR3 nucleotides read TGTGCCAGTAGTAGACAGGGGGCTTACGAGCAGTACTTC. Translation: CASSRQGAYEQYF.

CDR3 protein: CASSFRTAGAGGYTF. The CDR3 DNA reads TGTGCCAGCAGTTTTCGGACAGCGGGGGCTGGTGGCTACACCTTC. The chain links TRBV28 to TRBJ1-2; D might be TRBD1 (6 bases). The germline gives CDR1 MDHEN, CDR2 SYDVKM. Trimming stripped 3 bases from V and 7 bases from J, with 18 bases between. This CDR3 comprises 15 residues.

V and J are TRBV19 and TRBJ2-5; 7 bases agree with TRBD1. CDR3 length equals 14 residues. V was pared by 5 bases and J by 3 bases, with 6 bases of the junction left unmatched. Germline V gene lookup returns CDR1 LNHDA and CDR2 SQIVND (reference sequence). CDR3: CASSGQVDKETQYF. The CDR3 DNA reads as TGTGCCAGTAGTGGACAGGTAGACAAAGAGACCCAGTACTTC.

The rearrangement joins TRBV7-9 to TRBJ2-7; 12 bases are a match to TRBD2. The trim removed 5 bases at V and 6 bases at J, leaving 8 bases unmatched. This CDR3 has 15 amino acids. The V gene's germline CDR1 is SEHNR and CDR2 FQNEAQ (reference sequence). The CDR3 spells CASSPGPGLAGEQYF. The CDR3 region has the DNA TGTGCCAGCAGCCCGGGGCCGGGACTAGCGGGCGAGCAGTACTTC.

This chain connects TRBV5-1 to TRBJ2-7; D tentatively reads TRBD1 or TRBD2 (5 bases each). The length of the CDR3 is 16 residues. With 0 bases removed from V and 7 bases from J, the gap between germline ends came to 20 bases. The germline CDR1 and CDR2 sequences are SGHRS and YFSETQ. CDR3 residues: CASSLESGRAGGEQYF. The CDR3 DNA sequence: TGCGCCAGCAGCTTGGAGTCCGGAAGGGCTGGGGGTGAGCAGTACTTC.

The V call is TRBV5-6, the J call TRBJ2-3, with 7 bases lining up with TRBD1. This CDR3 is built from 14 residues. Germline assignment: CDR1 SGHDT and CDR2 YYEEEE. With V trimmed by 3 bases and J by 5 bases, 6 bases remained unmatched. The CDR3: CASSSNRGEDTQYF. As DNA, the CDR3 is TGTGCCAGCAGCTCAAACAGGGGAGAAGATACGCAGTATTTT.

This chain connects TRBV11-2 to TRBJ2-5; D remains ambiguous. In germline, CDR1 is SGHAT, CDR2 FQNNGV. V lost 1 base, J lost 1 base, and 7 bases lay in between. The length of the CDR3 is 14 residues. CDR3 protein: CASSLGHTQETQYF. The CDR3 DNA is TGTGCCAGCAGCTTAGGACATACCCAAGAGACCCAGTACTTC.

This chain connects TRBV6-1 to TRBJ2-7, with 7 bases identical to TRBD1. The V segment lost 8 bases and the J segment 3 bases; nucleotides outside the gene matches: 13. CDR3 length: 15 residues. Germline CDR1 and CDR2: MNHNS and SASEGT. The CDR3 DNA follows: TGTGCCAGCCGGAAGGGGGCAGACGGTAGCTACGAGCAGTACTTC. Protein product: CASRKGADGSYEQYF.

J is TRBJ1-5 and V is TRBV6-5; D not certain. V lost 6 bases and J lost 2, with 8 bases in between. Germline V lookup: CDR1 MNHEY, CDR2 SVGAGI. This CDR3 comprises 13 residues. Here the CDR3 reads CASSFGGNQPQHF. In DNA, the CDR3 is TGTGCCAGCAGCTTTGGGGGCAATCAGCCCCAGCATTTT.

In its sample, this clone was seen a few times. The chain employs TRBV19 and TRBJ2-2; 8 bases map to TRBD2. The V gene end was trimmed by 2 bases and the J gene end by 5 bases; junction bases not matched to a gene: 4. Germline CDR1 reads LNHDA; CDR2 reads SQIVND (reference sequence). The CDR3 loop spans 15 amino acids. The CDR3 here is CASSISAGGTGELFF. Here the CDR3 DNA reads TGTGCCAGTAGTATATCGGCGGGAGGTACCGGGGAGCTGTTTTTT. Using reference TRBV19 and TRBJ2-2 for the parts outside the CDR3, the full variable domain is DGGITQSPKYLFRKEGQNVTLSCEQNLNHDAMYWYRQDPGQGLRLIYYSQIVNDFQKGDIAEGYSVSREKKESFPLTVTSAQKNPTAFYLCASSISAGGTGELFFGEGSRLTVL.

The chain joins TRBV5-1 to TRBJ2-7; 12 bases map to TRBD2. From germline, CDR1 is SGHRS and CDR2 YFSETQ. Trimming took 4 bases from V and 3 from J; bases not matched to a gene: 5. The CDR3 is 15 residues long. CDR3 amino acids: CASSTGLAGRYEQYF. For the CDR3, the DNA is TGCGCCAGCAGCACCGGACTAGCGGGACGCTACGAGCAGTACTTC.

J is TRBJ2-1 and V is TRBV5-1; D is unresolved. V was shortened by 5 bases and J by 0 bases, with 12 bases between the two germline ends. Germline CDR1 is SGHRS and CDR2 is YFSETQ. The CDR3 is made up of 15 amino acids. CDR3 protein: CASSEAVRSYNEQFF. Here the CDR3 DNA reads TGCGCCAGCAGTGAGGCGGTCCGCTCCTACAATGAGCAGTTCTTC.

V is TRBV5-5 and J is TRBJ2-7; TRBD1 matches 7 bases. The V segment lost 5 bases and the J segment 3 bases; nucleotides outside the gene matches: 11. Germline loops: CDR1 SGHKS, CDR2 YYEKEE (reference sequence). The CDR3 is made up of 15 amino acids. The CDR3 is CASRILDRLDYEQYF. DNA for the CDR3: TGTGCCAGCAGGATACTGGACAGGCTCGACTACGAGCAGTACTTC.

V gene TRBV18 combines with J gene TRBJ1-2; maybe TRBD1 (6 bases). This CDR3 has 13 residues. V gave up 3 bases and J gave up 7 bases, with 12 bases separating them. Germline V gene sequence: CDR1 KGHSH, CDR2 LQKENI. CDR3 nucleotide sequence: TGTGCCAGCTCACCCAGGACAGAAGCTGGCTACACCTTC. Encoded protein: CASSPRTEAGYTF.

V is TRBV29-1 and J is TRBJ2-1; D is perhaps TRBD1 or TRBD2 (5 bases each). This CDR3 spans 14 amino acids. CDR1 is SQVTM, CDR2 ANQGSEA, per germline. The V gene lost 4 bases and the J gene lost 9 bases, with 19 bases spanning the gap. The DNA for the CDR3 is TGCAGCGTTGTCCGGGACCCCCTGGGAAGTGAGCAGTTCTTC. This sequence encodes CSVVRDPLGSEQFF.

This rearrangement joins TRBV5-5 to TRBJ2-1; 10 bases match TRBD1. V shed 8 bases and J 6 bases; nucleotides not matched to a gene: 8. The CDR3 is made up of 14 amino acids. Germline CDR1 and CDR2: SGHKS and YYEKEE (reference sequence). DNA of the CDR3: TGTGCCAGTTTCCGGGACAGGGGATTCAATGAGCAGTTCTTC. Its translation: CASFRDRGFNEQFF.

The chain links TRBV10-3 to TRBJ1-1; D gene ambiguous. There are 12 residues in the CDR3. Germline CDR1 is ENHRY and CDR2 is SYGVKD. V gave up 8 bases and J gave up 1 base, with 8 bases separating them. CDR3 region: CAIQTENTEAFF. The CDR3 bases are TGTGCCATCCAAACAGAGAACACTGAAGCTTTCTTT.

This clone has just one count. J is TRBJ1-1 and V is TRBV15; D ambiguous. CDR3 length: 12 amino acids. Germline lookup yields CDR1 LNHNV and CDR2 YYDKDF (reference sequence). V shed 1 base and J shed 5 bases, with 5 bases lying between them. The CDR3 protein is CATSRARTEAFF. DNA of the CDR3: TGTGCCACCAGCAGAGCACGAACTGAAGCTTTCTTT.

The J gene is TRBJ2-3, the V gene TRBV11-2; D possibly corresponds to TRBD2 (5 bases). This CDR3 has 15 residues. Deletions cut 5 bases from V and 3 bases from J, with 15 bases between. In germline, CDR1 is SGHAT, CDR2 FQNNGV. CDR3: CASSHRDSETDTQYF. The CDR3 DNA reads TGTGCCAGCAGCCACCGGGATAGCGAAACAGATACGCAGTATTTT.